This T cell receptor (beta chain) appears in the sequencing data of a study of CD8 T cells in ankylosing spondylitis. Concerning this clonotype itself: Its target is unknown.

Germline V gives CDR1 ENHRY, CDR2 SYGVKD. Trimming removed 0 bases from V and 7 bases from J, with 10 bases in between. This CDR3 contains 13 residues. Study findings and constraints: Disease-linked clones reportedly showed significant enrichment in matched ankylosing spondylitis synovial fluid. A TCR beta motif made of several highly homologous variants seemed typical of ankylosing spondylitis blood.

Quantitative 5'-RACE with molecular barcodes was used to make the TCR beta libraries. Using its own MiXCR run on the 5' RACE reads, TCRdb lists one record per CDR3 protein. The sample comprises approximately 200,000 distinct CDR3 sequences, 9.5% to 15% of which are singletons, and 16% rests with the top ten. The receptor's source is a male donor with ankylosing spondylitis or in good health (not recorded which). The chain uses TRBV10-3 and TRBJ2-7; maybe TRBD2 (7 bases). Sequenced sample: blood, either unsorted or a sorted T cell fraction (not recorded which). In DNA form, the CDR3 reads TGTGCCATCAGTGAGTCGGGGGGGCGAGAGCAGTACTTC. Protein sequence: CAISESGGREQYF.